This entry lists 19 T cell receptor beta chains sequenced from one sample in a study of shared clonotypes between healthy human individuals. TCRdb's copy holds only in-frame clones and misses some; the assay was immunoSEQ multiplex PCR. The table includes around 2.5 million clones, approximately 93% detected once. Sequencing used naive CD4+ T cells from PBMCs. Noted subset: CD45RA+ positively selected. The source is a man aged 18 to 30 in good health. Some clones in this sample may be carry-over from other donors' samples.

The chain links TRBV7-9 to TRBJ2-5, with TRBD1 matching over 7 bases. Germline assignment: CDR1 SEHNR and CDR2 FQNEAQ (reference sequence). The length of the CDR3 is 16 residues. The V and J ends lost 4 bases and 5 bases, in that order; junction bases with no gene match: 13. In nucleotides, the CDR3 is TGTGCCAGCAGCTCCCAGACAGGGAATCAGTACGAGACCCAGTACTTC. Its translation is CASSSQTGNQYETQYF.

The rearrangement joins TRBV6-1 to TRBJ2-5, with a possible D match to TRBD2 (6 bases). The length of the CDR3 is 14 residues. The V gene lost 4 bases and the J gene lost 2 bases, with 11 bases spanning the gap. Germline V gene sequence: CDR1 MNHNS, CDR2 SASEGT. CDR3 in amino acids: CASSAGVWQETQYF. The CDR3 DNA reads TGTGCCAGCAGTGCGGGAGTATGGCAAGAGACCCAGTACTTC.

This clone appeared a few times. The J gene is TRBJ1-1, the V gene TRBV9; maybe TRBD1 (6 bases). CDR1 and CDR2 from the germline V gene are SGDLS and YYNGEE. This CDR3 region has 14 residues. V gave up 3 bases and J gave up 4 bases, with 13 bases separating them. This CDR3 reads CASSAITGSTEAFF. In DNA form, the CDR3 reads TGTGCCAGCAGCGCCATAACAGGGAGCACTGAAGCTTTCTTT.

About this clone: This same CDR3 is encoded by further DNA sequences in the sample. The CDR3 is CASSPPGYGYTF. The CDR3 DNA sequence: TGTGCCAGCAGTCCCCCAGGCTATGGCTACACCTTC. The rearrangement joins TRBV28 to TRBJ1-2; D gene ambiguous. The V gene's germline CDR1 is MDHEN and CDR2 SYDVKM. The CDR3 has 12 amino acids. V was pared by 5 bases and J by 4 bases, with 8 bases between.

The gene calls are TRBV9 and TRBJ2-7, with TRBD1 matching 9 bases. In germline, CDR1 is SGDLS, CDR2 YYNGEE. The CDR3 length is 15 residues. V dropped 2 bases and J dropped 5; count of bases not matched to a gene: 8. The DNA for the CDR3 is TGTGCCAGCAGCGTGGCCGGGACAGGGATCCACGAGCAGTACTTC. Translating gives CASSVAGTGIHEQYF.

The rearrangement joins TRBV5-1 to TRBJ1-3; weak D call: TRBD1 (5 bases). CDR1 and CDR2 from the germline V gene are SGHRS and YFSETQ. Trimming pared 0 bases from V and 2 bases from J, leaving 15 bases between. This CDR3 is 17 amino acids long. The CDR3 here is CASSLAEGSTPGNTIYF. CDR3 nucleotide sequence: TGCGCCAGCAGCTTGGCCGAGGGGTCGACCCCTGGAAACACCATATATTTT.

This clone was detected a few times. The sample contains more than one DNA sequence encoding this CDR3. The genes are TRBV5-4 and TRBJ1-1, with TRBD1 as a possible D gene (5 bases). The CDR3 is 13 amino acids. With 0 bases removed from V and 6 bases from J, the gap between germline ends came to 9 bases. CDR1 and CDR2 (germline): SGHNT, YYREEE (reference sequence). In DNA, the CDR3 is TGTGCCAGCAGCTTGGGGCAGGGACCTGAAGCTTTCTTT. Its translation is CASSLGQGPEAFF. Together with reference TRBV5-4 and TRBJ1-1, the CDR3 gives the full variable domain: ETGVTQSPTHLIKTRGQQVTLRCSSQSGHNTVSWYQQALGQGPQFIFQYYREEENGRGNFPPRFSGLQFPNYSSELNVNALELDDSALYLCASSLGQGPEAFFGQGTRLTVV.

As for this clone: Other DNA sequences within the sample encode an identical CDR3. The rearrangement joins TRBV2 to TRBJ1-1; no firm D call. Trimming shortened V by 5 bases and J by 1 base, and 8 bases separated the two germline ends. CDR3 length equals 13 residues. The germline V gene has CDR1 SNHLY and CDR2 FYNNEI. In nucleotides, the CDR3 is TGTGCCAGCAGTCAGCGGCCGAACACTGAAGCTTTCTTT. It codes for CASSQRPNTEAFF.

DNA of the CDR3: TGTGCCAGCTCAGAGGGATCCGGGACCCTGCATGAGCAGTTCTTC. It is translated as CASSEGSGTLHEQFF. J is TRBJ2-1 and V is TRBV18; D assignment may be TRBD1 or TRBD2 (5 bases each). The CDR3 runs 15 residues. In germline, CDR1 is KGHSH, CDR2 LQKENI. V lost 5 bases and J lost 8, with 19 bases in between.

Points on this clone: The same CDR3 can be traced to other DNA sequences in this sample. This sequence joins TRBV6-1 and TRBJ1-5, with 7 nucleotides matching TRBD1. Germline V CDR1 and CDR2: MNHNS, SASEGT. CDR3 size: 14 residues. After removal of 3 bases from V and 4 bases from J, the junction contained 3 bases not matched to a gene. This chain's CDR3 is CASSDNRGNQPQHF. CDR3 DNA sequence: TGTGCCAGCAGTGATAACAGGGGAAATCAGCCCCAGCATTTT.

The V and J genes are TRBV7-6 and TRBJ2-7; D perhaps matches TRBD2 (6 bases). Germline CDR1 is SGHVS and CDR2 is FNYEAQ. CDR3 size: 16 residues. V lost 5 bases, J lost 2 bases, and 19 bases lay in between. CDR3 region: CASSPGFGGSAYEQYF. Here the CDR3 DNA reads TGTGCCAGCAGCCCAGGATTCGGGGGTTCGGCCTACGAGCAGTACTTC.

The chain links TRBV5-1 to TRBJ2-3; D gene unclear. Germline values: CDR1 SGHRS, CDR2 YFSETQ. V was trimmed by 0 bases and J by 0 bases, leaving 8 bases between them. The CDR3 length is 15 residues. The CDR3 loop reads CASSLGHVSTDTQYF. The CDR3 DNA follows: TGCGCCAGCAGCTTGGGACACGTGAGCACAGATACGCAGTATTTT.

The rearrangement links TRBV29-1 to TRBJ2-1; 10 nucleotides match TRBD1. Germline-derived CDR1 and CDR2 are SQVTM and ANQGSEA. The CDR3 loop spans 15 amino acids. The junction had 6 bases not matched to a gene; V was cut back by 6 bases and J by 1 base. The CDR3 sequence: CSVLGTGESYNEQFF. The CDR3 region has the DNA TGCAGCGTCCTGGGGACAGGGGAATCCTACAATGAGCAGTTCTTC.

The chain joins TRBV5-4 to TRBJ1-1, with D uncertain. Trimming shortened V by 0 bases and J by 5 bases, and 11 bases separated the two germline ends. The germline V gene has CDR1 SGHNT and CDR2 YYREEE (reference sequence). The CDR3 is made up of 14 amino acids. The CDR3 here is CASSLVAGMTEAFF. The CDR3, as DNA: TGTGCCAGCAGCTTGGTCGCGGGGATGACTGAAGCTTTCTTT.

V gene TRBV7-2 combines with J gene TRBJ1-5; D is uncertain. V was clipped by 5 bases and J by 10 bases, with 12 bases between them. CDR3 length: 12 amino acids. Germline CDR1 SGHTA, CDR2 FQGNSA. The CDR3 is CASSQGRGPQHF. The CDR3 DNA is TGTGCCAGCAGCCAAGGTCGTGGTCCCCAGCATTTT.

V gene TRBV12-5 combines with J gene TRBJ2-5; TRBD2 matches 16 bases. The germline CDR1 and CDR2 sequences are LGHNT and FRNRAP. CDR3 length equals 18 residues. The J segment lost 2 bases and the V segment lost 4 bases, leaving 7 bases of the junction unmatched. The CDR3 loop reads CASGSGLAGGLPQETQYF. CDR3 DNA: TGTGCTAGTGGTTCGGGACTAGCGGGAGGGCTTCCACAAGAGACCCAGTACTTC.

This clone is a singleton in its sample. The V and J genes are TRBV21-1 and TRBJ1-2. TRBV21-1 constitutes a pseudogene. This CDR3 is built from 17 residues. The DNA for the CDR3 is TGTGCCAGCAGCACACCCGGACCCCGATCGACTAACTATGGCTACACCTTC. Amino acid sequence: CASSTPGPRSTNYGYTF.

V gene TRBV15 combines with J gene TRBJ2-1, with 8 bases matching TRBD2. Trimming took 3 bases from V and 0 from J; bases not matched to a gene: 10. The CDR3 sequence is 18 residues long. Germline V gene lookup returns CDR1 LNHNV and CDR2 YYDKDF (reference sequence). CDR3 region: CATSSPPAGGGSYNEQFF. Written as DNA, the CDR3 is TGTGCCACCAGCAGCCCCCCGGCGGGGGGCGGCTCCTACAATGAGCAGTTCTTC.

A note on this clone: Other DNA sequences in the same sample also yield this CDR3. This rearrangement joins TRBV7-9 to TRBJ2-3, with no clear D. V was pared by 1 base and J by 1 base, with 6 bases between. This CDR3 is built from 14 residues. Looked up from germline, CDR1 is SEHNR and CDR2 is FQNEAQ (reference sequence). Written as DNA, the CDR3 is TGTGCCAGCAGCTTAGATGGGGGCACAGATACGCAGTATTTT. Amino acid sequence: CASSLDGGTDTQYF.